Each of the 26 T cell receptor beta chains below was sequenced from the same sample in a study of cytomegalovirus exposure and HLA in healthy donors (dated by TCRdb to 2015 to 2018). Libraries were prepared through the immunoSEQ multiplex PCR assay. For the multiplex PCR, a mixture combining 60 forward primers for TCR Vbeta segments and 13 reverse primers for TCR Jbeta segments was used. The table comes from immuneACCESS by way of TCRdb, which keeps in-frame sequences with V and J called. Part of the clones is missing from these tables; in studies checked, under half for an unresolved V gene and the rest for unknown reasons. The sample profile shows under 130,000 clones; over 80% of them were found once. The top ten constitute about 6.9% of the sample. Sequencing input: PBMCs. The receptors stem from a young man in good health and CMV-seropositive.

The sample holds one count of this clone. The chain is built from TRBV7-2 and TRBJ2-2; 8 bases are shared with TRBD1. This CDR3 is 16 amino acids long. V trimming: 5 bases; J trimming: 1 base; junction bases outside the gene matches: 6. Germline V gene sequence: CDR1 SGHTA, CDR2 FQGNSA. As DNA, the CDR3 is TGTGCCAGCAGCCCCCGACAGGGGCGGAACACCGGGGAGCTGTTTTTT. Its translation: CASSPRQGRNTGELFF.

The chain links TRBV13 to TRBJ2-7, with D possibly TRBD1 on 5 matching bases. Trimming removed 6 bases from V and 5 bases from J, with 8 bases in between. Germline-derived CDR1 and CDR2 are PRHDT and FYEKMQ (reference sequence). There are 11 residues in the CDR3. The DNA for the CDR3 is TGTGCCAGCAGGGCAGGGAACGAGCAGTACTTC. It codes for CASRAGNEQYF.

This chain uses TRBV5-1 with TRBJ2-2, with TRBD2 matching 8 bases. CDR1 and CDR2 from the germline V gene are SGHRS and YFSETQ. The CDR3 has 16 amino acids. Trimming at V came to 0 bases and at J to 5 bases, leaving 6 bases not matched to a gene. CDR3: CASSLELRGETGELFF. The CDR3 DNA is TGCGCCAGCAGCTTGGAATTGCGGGGGGAGACCGGGGAGCTGTTTTTT.

The chain joins TRBV10-3 to TRBJ2-2; 8 nucleotides align to TRBD1. Germline loops: CDR1 ENHRY, CDR2 SYGVKD. The CDR3 consists of 15 residues. The trim removed 5 bases at V and 6 bases at J, leaving 8 bases unmatched. CDR3 DNA sequence: TGTGCCATCAGTTACGGACAGGGTTCCGCCGGGGAGCTGTTTTTT. Translating gives CAISYGQGSAGELFF.

The chain links TRBV4-1 to TRBJ2-3; 9 bases line up with TRBD1. V trimming: 1 base; J trimming: 2 bases; junction bases outside the gene matches: 13. This CDR3 comprises 19 residues. Germline lookup yields CDR1 MGHRA and CDR2 YSYEKL. The CDR3 is CASSQGGSYRGRDTDTQYF. The CDR3 nucleotides read TGCGCCAGCAGCCAAGGCGGATCTTACAGGGGGCGCGACACAGATACGCAGTATTTT.

The chain employs TRBV9 and TRBJ2-3, with TRBD1 as a possible D gene (5 bases). The CDR3 length is 14 residues. Per the germline V gene, CDR1 is SGDLS and CDR2 is YYNGEE. Trimming cost V 0 bases and J 3 bases, with 8 bases left between them. The chain's CDR3 is CASSVGGLTDTQYF. The CDR3 DNA reads TGTGCCAGCAGCGTAGGGGGCCTTACAGATACGCAGTATTTT.

V is TRBV7-3 and J is TRBJ2-1; the D gene is possibly TRBD2 (5 bases). CDR1 and CDR2 from the germline V gene are SGHTA and FQGTGA. Trimming removed 3 bases at V and 3 bases at J, with 6 bases between. The CDR3 is 13 amino acids. The DNA of the CDR3 is TGTGCCAGCAGCTTCACTAGCTACAATGAGCAGTTCTTC. Protein: CASSFTSYNEQFF. The variable domain in full, completed from reference TRBV7-3 and TRBJ2-1, reads GAGVSQTPSNKVTEKGKYVELRCDPISGHTALYWYRQSLGQGPEFLIYFQGTGAADDSGLPNDRFFAVRPEGSVSTLKIQRTERGDSAVYLCASSFTSYNEQFFGPGTRLTVL.

The chain combines TRBV5-4 with TRBJ2-2, with a possible D match to TRBD2 (6 bases). The V gene's germline CDR1 is SGHNT and CDR2 YYREEE (reference sequence). The CDR3 has 16 residues. V was pared by 5 bases and J by 0 bases, with 14 bases between. The CDR3 here is CASRAIGTPNTGELFF. The CDR3 DNA reads TGTGCCAGCAGGGCCATAGGGACTCCGAACACCGGGGAGCTGTTTTTT.

The chain combines TRBV9 with TRBJ2-2, with 11 bases fitting TRBD1. The germline V gene encodes CDR1 SGDLS and CDR2 YYNGEE. The CDR3 length is 15 residues. V trimming: 4 bases; J trimming: 6 bases; junction bases outside the gene matches: 5. The CDR3 sequence is CASSPGQGAAGELFF. The CDR3 bases are TGTGCCAGCAGCCCAGGACAGGGGGCGGCCGGGGAGCTGTTTTTT.

The J gene is TRBJ2-2, the V gene TRBV15; D perhaps matches TRBD2 (5 bases). Between the trimmed V and J ends, which lost 1 base and 7 bases, there was a span of 13 bases. Germline lookup yields CDR1 LNHNV and CDR2 YYDKDF (reference sequence). The CDR3 has 15 amino acids. The CDR3 sequence: CATSRVQPGGGELFF. The CDR3 DNA is TGTGCCACCAGCAGAGTCCAGCCAGGAGGCGGGGAGCTGTTTTTT.

The V and J genes are TRBV5-6 and TRBJ2-5; 8 bases map to TRBD1. The J call may not be correct, given that the DNA end is closer to TRBJ2-7. Germline V gene lookup returns CDR1 SGHDT and CDR2 YYEEEE. The CDR3 covers 15 residues. The chain's CDR3 is CASSFQDRASYEQYF. In DNA, the CDR3 is TGTGCCAGCAGCTTCCAGGACAGGGCGTCCTACGAGCAGTACTTC.

The J gene is TRBJ2-5, the V gene TRBV19; no reliable D call. From germline, CDR1 is LNHDA and CDR2 SQIVND (reference sequence). V dropped 3 bases and J dropped 5 bases, with 4 bases sitting between them. The CDR3 runs 11 residues. CDR3 in amino acids: CASSMRETQYF. In DNA form, the CDR3 reads TGTGCCAGTAGTATGAGGGAGACCCAGTACTTC.

This clone was seen a few times. The J gene is TRBJ2-5, the V gene TRBV6-5, with a possible D match to TRBD2 (6 bases). TRBJ2-7 matches the DNA end more closely, so the J call is doubtful. The CDR3 has 16 amino acids. Germline-derived CDR1 and CDR2 are MNHEY and SVGAGI. This CDR3 reads CASSYSAGSHTYEQYF. The CDR3 region has the DNA TGTGCCAGCAGTTACTCGGCCGGGAGCCATACCTACGAGCAGTACTTC.

This chain joins TRBV29-1 and TRBJ2-7; TRBD1 might be the D (5 bases). This CDR3 is built from 15 residues. The ends were cut back, 1 base at V and 1 base at J, with 14 bases in the middle. From germline, CDR1 is SQVTM and CDR2 ANQGSEA. CDR3 protein: CSVEARAGWSYEQYF. As DNA, the CDR3 is TGCAGCGTTGAAGCCAGGGCAGGGTGGTCCTACGAGCAGTACTTC.

The CDR3 spells CASSYVGRDQPQHF. The CDR3 DNA follows: TGTGCCAGCAGTTACGTAGGGCGGGATCAGCCCCAGCATTTT. The chain recombines TRBV6-5 with TRBJ1-5; D gene uncertain. Deletions cut 2 bases from V and 5 bases from J, with 10 bases between. Germline V CDR1 and CDR2: MNHEY, SVGAGI. There are 14 residues in the CDR3.

The gene calls are TRBV2 and TRBJ2-5, with 9 nucleotides matching TRBD1. This CDR3 comprises 15 residues. Germline CDR1 SNHLY, CDR2 FYNNEI. Trimming cost V 6 bases and J 5 bases; bases outside gene matches: 10. In DNA, the CDR3 is TGTGCCAGCAGGCCCTTGGACAGGGGCAGGGAGACCCAGTACTTC. This translates into CASRPLDRGRETQYF.

The chain couples TRBV7-9 to TRBJ1-1; 7 nucleotides match TRBD1. CDR1 and CDR2 from the germline V gene are SEHNR and FQNEAQ (reference sequence). There are 12 residues in the CDR3. V shed 5 bases, J shed 7 bases, and the junction held 4 bases outside the gene matches. The CDR3 bases are TGTGCCAGCAGCCGCGGACAGGTTGAAGCTTTCTTT. Encoded protein: CASSRGQVEAFF.

The J gene is TRBJ1-1, the V gene TRBV4-1; no definite D call. The CDR3 loop spans 13 amino acids. CDR1 and CDR2 (germline): MGHRA, YSYEKL. Trimming cost V 6 bases and J 4 bases, with 12 bases left between them. The CDR3 reads CASRIAAGTEAFF. As DNA, the CDR3 is TGCGCCAGCAGGATCGCGGCTGGCACTGAAGCTTTCTTT.

This chain joins TRBV2 and TRBJ2-7, with a possible D match to TRBD2 (9 bases). The V end lost 6 bases, the J end lost 2 bases, and 23 bases lay between the germline ends. This CDR3 is 17 amino acids long. Germline-derived CDR1 and CDR2 are SNHLY and FYNNEI. The CDR3 protein is CASSQREARGHPYEQYF. CDR3 nucleotides: TGTGCCAGCAGCCAGCGGGAGGCCAGGGGGCATCCCTACGAGCAGTACTTC. Full variable domain (missing parts from reference TRBV2 and TRBJ2-7): EPEVTQTPSHQVTQMGQEVILRCVPISNHLYFYWYRQILGQKVEFLVSFYNNEISEKSEIFDDQFSVERPDGSNFTLKIRSTKLEDSAMYFCASSQREARGHPYEQYFGPGTRLTVT.

The chain is built from TRBV4-1 and TRBJ1-1, with 7 nucleotides matching TRBD1. The CDR3 totals 14 residues. Germline V CDR1 and CDR2: MGHRA, YSYEKL. Trimming at V came to 1 base and at J to 4 bases, leaving 3 bases not matched to a gene. CDR3 amino acids: CASSQGSGGTEAFF. CDR3 nucleotides: TGCGCCAGCAGCCAAGGATCAGGGGGCACTGAAGCTTTCTTT.

This chain uses TRBV5-1 with TRBJ2-5; 9 nucleotides align to TRBD1. Germline lookup yields CDR1 SGHRS and CDR2 YFSETQ. The V gene end was trimmed by 4 bases and the J gene end by 5 bases; junction bases not matched to a gene: 6. The CDR3 contains 14 residues. The CDR3 DNA sequence: TGCGCCAGCAGCCTACAGGGGGCCCGGGAGACCCAGTACTTC. As protein: CASSLQGARETQYF. The complete variable domain, with remaining parts taken from reference TRBV5-1 and TRBJ2-5, reads KAGVTQTPRYLIKTRGQQVTLSCSPISGHRSVSWYQQTPGQGLQFLFEYFSETQRNKGNFPGRFSGRQFSNSRSEMNVSTLELGDSALYLCASSLQGARETQYFGPGTRLLVL.

V usage is TRBV7-3 and J usage is TRBJ1-1; D unclear. V was trimmed by 2 bases and J by 4 bases, leaving 11 bases between them. Germline values: CDR1 SGHTA, CDR2 FQGTGA. The CDR3 covers 14 residues. The CDR3 is CASSLEARGTEAFF. As DNA, the CDR3 is TGTGCCAGCAGCTTAGAAGCGCGGGGCACTGAAGCTTTCTTT.

The V and J genes are TRBV28 and TRBJ2-1; maybe TRBD2 (6 bases). The CDR3 has 13 amino acids. The V gene lost 7 bases and the J gene lost 8 bases, with 15 bases spanning the gap. CDR1 and CDR2 from the germline V gene are MDHEN and SYDVKM. CDR3 in amino acids: CASTGGLVYEQFF. As DNA, the CDR3 is TGTGCCAGCACCGGGGGATTAGTTTATGAGCAGTTCTTC.

Concerning this clone: Other nucleotide sequences in the sample specify the same CDR3. The chain has TRBV5-1 and TRBJ1-5, with D possibly TRBD1 on 5 matching bases. This CDR3 has 15 residues. Germline V gene sequence: CDR1 SGHRS, CDR2 YFSETQ. V lost 0 bases and J 7 bases, leaving 14 bases between the germline ends. CDR3 region: CASSLGDGEGQPQHF. CDR3 nucleotides: TGCGCCAGCAGCTTGGGGGACGGGGAGGGGCAGCCCCAGCATTTT.

The chain couples TRBV5-1 to TRBJ2-3; the match to TRBD1 covers 9 bases. V gave up 0 bases and J gave up 2 bases; unmatched junction bases: 4. The CDR3 runs to 16 residues. Looked up from germline, CDR1 is SGHRS and CDR2 is YFSETQ. Here the CDR3 reads CASSLVGQGNTDTQYF. Here the CDR3 DNA reads TGCGCCAGCAGCTTGGTAGGACAGGGGAACACAGATACGCAGTATTTT.

The V gene is TRBV7-2, the J gene TRBJ1-1; possibly TRBD1 for D (5 bases). Germline-derived CDR1 and CDR2 are SGHTA and FQGNSA. V was trimmed by 1 base and J by 1 base, leaving 10 bases between them. This CDR3 has 15 residues. The CDR3 reads CASSLVDGGNTEAFF. The CDR3 DNA reads as TGTGCCAGCAGCTTAGTGGACGGGGGGAACACTGAAGCTTTCTTT. Drawing the rest from reference TRBV7-2 and TRBJ1-1, the complete variable domain is GAGVSQSPSNKVTEKGKDVELRCDPISGHTALYWYRQSLGQGLEFLIYFQGNSAPDKSGLPSDRFSAERTGGSVSTLTIQRTQQEDSAVYLCASSLVDGGNTEAFFGQGTRLTVV.